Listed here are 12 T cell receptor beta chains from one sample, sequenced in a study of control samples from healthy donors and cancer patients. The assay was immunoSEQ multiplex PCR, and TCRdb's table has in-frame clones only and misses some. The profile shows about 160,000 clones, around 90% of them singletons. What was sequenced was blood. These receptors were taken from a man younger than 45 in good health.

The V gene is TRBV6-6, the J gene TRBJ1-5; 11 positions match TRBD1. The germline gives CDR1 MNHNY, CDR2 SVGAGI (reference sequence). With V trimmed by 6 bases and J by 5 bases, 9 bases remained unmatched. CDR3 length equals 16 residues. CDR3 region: CASSRTGTGGDQPQHF. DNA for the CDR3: TGTGCCAGCAGCCGAACCGGGACAGGGGGTGATCAGCCCCAGCATTTT.

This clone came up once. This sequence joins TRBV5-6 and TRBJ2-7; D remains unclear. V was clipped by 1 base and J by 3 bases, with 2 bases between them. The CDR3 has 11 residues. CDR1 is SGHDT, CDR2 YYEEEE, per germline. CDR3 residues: CASSLNYEQYF. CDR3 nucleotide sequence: TGTGCCAGCAGCTTGAACTACGAGCAGTACTTC. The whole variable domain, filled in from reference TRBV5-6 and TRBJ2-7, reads DAGVTQSPTHLIKTRGQQVTLRCSPKSGHDTVSWYQQALGQGPQFIFQYYEEEERQRGNFPDRFSGHQFPNYSSELNVNALLLGDSALYLCASSLNYEQYFGPGTRLTVT.

CDR3 in amino acids: CASTLDRSGELFF. In DNA form, the CDR3 reads TGTGCCAGTACCCTGGACCGCTCAGGGGAGCTGTTTTTT. This chain uses TRBV19 with TRBJ2-2; D is unresolved. The CDR3 contains 13 residues. The germline V gene encodes CDR1 LNHDA and CDR2 SQIVND (reference sequence). The germline V and J ends were trimmed by 7 bases and 8 bases, with 14 bases remaining between them.

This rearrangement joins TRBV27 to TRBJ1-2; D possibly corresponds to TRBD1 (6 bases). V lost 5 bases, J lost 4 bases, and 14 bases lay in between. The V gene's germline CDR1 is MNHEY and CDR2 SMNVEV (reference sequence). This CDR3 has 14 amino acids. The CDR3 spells CASSRPGAGYGYTF. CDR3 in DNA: TGTGCCAGCAGTCGCCCGGGGGCGGGCTATGGCTACACCTTC.

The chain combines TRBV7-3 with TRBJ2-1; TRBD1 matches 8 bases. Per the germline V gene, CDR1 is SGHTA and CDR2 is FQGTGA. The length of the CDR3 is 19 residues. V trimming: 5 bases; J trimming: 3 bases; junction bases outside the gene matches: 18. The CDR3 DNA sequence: TGTGCCAGCAGCCCTGGGGACAGGCGCAAACTCCTAAACTACAATGAGCAGTTCTTC. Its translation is CASSPGDRRKLLNYNEQFF.

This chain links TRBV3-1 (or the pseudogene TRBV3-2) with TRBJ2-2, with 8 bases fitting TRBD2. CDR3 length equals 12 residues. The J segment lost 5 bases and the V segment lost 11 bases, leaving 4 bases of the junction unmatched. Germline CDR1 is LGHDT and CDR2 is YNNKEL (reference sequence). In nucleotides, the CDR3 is TGTGCCTCGGGGGGGGTTACCGGGGAGCTGTTTTTT. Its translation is CASGGVTGELFF.

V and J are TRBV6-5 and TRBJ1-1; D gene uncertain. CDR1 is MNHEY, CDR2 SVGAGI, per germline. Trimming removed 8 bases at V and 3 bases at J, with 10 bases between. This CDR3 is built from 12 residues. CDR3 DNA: TGTGCCAGCGGCCCACGGTACACTGAAGCTTTCTTT. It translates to CASGPRYTEAFF.

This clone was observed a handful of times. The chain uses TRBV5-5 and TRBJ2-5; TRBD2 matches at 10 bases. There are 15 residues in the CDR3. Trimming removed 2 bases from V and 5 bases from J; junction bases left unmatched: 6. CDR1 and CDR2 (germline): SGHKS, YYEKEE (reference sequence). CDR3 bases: TGTGCCAGCAGCTTAAGCGGGGGGGCCGGGGAGACCCAGTACTTC. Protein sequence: CASSLSGGAGETQYF.

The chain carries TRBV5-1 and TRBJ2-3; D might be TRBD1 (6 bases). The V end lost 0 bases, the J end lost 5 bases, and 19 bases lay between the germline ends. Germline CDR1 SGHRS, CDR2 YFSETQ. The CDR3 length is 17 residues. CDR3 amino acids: CASSLGWDTIRKDTQYF. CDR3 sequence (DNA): TGCGCCAGCAGCTTGGGGTGGGACACCATCAGAAAAGATACGCAGTATTTT. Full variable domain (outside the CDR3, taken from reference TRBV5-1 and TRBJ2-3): KAGVTQTPRYLIKTRGQQVTLSCSPISGHRSVSWYQQTPGQGLQFLFEYFSETQRNKGNFPGRFSGRQFSNSRSEMNVSTLELGDSALYLCASSLGWDTIRKDTQYFGPGTRLTVL.

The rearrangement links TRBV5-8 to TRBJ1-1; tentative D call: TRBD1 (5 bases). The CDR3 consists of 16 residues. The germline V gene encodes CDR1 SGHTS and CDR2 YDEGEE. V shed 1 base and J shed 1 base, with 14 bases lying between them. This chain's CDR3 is CASSLWGGGQNTEAFF. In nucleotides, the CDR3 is TGTGCCAGCAGCTTGTGGGGCGGCGGGCAGAACACTGAAGCTTTCTTT.

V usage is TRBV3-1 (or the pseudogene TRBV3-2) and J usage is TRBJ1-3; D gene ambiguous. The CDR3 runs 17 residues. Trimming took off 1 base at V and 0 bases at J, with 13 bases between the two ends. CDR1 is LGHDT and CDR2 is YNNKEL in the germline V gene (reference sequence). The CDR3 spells CASSQAIEYGSGNTIYF. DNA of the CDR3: TGTGCCAGCAGCCAAGCAATTGAATATGGCTCTGGAAACACCATATATTTT.

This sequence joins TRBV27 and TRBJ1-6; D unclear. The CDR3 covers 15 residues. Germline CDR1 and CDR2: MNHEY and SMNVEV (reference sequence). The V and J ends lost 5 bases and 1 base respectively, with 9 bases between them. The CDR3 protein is CASSLIGSYNSPLHF. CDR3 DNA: TGTGCCAGCAGTCTTATAGGGTCCTATAATTCACCCCTCCACTTT.